The 15 T cell receptor beta chains below were found in one sample sequenced in a study of shared clonotypes between healthy human individuals. In the naive CD8 group, cells lacked CD45RO and were positively selected for CCR7, so terminally differentiated effector memory CD45RA+ cells were left out. Produced via immunoSEQ multiplex PCR; TCRdb's table is partial and in-frame only. The sample comprises approximately 2,000,000 clones, around 95% of which are singletons, and more than 1.5% rests with the top ten. Sequencing was performed on naive CD8+ T cells from PBMCs. The receptors here all came from a man aged 18 to 29 in good health. Some clones in this sample may be carry-over from other donors' samples.

This clone is a singleton in its sample. V usage is TRBV27 and J usage is TRBJ1-2; D remains unclear. The CDR3 covers 13 residues. V was pared by 3 bases and J by 4 bases, with 9 bases between. The V gene's germline CDR1 is MNHEY and CDR2 SMNVEV (reference sequence). The DNA for the CDR3 is TGTGCCAGCAGTTTTTTGGGGTCCTATGGCTACACCTTC. This translates into CASSFLGSYGYTF.

This sequence joins TRBV28 and TRBJ2-1, with 8 bases that match TRBD2. Germline V gene lookup returns CDR1 MDHEN and CDR2 SYDVKM. The CDR3 is 15 residues long. The V gene end was trimmed by 6 bases and the J gene end by 9 bases; junction bases not matched to a gene: 13. The CDR3 coding sequence is TGTGCCAGCAGGCCGTTGCGGGAGGCCGGCAGTGAGCAGTTCTTC. It encodes CASRPLREAGSEQFF.

This chain links TRBV13 with TRBJ2-5; 8 positions agree with TRBD1. Trimming took 5 bases from V and 5 from J; bases not matched to a gene: 4. CDR1 is PRHDT and CDR2 is FYEKMQ in the germline V gene (reference sequence). The CDR3 has 13 residues. The CDR3 nucleotides read TGTGCCAGCAGCCAGACAGGGGTCGAGACCCAGTACTTC. Translating it yields CASSQTGVETQYF.

A note on this clone: The sample contains more than one DNA sequence encoding this CDR3. The gene calls are TRBV7-9 and TRBJ2-1; possible D gene TRBD1, 6 bases. The length of the CDR3 is 12 residues. Trimming took 5 bases from V and 8 from J, leaving 10 bases between them. Germline V gene data show CDR1 as SEHNR and CDR2 as FQNEAQ (reference sequence). CDR3 region: CASSPGADEQFF. The DNA for the CDR3 is TGTGCCAGCAGCCCAGGGGCTGATGAGCAGTTCTTC.

The chain uses TRBV19 and TRBJ2-5; 10 nucleotides agree with TRBD1. Germline V CDR1 and CDR2: LNHDA, SQIVND (reference sequence). V dropped 5 bases and J dropped 3; count of bases not matched to a gene: 6. There are 15 residues in the CDR3. The CDR3 coding sequence is TGTGCCAGTAGTCCTAGGGGACAGGGGAAAGAGACCCAGTACTTC. Amino acids: CASSPRGQGKETQYF.

This sequence joins TRBV23-1 and TRBJ1-3; no reliable D call. TRBV23-1 counts as an open reading frame of uncertain function. The V gene lost 5 bases and the J gene lost 2 bases, with 10 bases spanning the gap. CDR3 size: 14 residues. DNA of the CDR3: TGCGCCAGCAGTAAATTCGGGGCTGGAAACACCATATATTTT. Its translation is CASSKFGAGNTIYF.

To note about this clone: In the same sample, other DNA sequences code for this CDR3. J is TRBJ2-3 and V is TRBV6-5, with D tentatively TRBD2 (6 bases). From germline, CDR1 is MNHEY and CDR2 SVGAGI. Trimming left V 2 bases short and J 0 bases short, with 9 bases between. The CDR3 runs 15 residues. CDR3 DNA sequence: TGTGCCAGCAGTTACAGCGGAGGGAGCACAGATACGCAGTATTTT. This encodes CASSYSGGSTDTQYF.

The chain links TRBV6-5 to TRBJ1-1, with D unresolved. Trimming took off 7 bases at V and 4 bases at J, with 10 bases between the two ends. The germline V gene encodes CDR1 MNHEY and CDR2 SVGAGI. The CDR3 runs to 12 residues. Written as DNA, the CDR3 is TGTGCCAGCAACGACCCCGGCACTGAAGCTTTCTTT. Its translation is CASNDPGTEAFF.

The chain recombines TRBV6-1 with TRBJ2-7; TRBD2 matches at 12 bases. Germline V CDR1 and CDR2: MNHNS, SASEGT. CDR3 length equals 17 residues. The V and J ends lost 2 bases and 0 bases, in that order; junction bases with no gene match: 5. CDR3 loop: CASSERLAGVYSYEQYF. CDR3 nucleotides: TGTGCCAGCAGTGAACGACTAGCGGGAGTTTACTCCTACGAGCAGTACTTC.

This CDR3 is CASSDASGGYEQYF. CDR3 DNA: TGTGCCAGCAGTGACGCCAGCGGGGGCTACGAGCAGTACTTC. The chain links TRBV6-1 to TRBJ2-7; 8 nucleotides match TRBD2. CDR3 length equals 14 residues. Germline CDR1 reads MNHNS; CDR2 reads SASEGT. V was clipped by 3 bases and J by 3 bases; unmatched bases: 4.

This clone appeared a few times. The chain joins TRBV7-9 to TRBJ1-4; D is ambiguous. Germline V lookup: CDR1 SEHNR, CDR2 FQNEAQ (reference sequence). The CDR3 runs to 14 residues. Trimming removed 2 bases from V and 8 bases from J, with 12 bases in between. CDR3 region: CASSLSGGVEKLFF. CDR3 nucleotides: TGTGCCAGCAGCTTATCCGGCGGGGTGGAAAAACTGTTTTTT.

On this clone: The identical CDR3 is also encoded by other nucleotide sequences in the sample. The chain links TRBV7-9 to TRBJ1-4; D uncertain. The ends were cut back, 3 bases at V and 5 bases at J, with 4 bases in the middle. This CDR3 contains 12 residues. Germline V CDR1 and CDR2: SEHNR, FQNEAQ (reference sequence). In DNA, the CDR3 is TGTGCCAGCAGCTTGGCAAATGAAAAACTGTTTTTT. It specifies CASSLANEKLFF.

The chain recombines TRBV27 with TRBJ2-1, with no clear D. Germline CDR1 is MNHEY and CDR2 is SMNVEV (reference sequence). Deletions cut 3 bases from V and 7 bases from J, with 13 bases between. This CDR3 has 14 residues. CDR3 sequence: CASSLSGVRNEQFF. The CDR3 nucleotides are TGTGCCAGCAGTTTGTCTGGGGTTAGGAATGAGCAGTTCTTC.

As regards this clone: An end of the junction does not agree with germline; a read error may underlie this. The chain combines TRBV29-1 with TRBJ2-7; the match to TRBD2 covers 9 bases. Germline CDR1 SQVTM, CDR2 ANQGSEA. The CDR3 is 14 residues long. The CDR3 protein is CSVELAGALYGQYF. The CDR3 DNA sequence: TGCAGCGTTGAGTTAGCGGGAGCTCTCTACGGGCAGTACTTC.

This chain connects TRBV30 to TRBJ2-1; a possible D gene is TRBD1 (5 bases). V lost 5 bases, J lost 9 bases, and 11 bases lay in between. Germline V gene sequence: CDR1 GTSNPN, CDR2 SVGIG (reference sequence). The CDR3 spans 11 residues. The CDR3 loop reads CAWRSGFEQFF. CDR3 DNA: TGTGCCTGGCGGTCAGGGTTTGAGCAGTTCTTC.